These T cell receptor beta chains were read from a single sample in a study of shared clonotypes between healthy human individuals. Here immunoSEQ multiplex PCR was the method, and the copy in TCRdb shows in-frame clones only, minus some. The sample records 850,000 to 1,100,000 clones, about 80% being singletons. The sequenced sample consisted of memory CD4+ T cells from PBMCs. These receptors all come from a man aged 18-30 years in good health. Some clones in this sample may be carry-over from other donors' samples. Each CDR3 is given with its conserved first and last residue. D genes are given only for firm matches. Size is stated for part of the rows, as once, few or many counts, or as a class when the clone is expanded.

j_call,d_call,clone_size,v_call,cdr3_aa,cdr3_nt
TRBJ1-2,-,few,TRBV30,CAWSTAWDRRYGYTF,TGTGCCTGGAGTACCGCGTGGGACCGCCGCTATGGCTACACCTTC
TRBJ1-1,-,-,TRBV7-3,CASSLTPSAGTEAFF,TGTGCCAGCAGCTTAACCCCCTCGGCGGGCACTGAAGCTTTCTTT
TRBJ2-7,TRBD2,-,TRBV2,CASTRDYSYEQYF,TGTGCCAGCACCCGGGACTACTCCTACGAGCAGTACTTC
TRBJ2-7,TRBD1,-,TRBV6-5,CASSSTGTGTREQYF,TGTGCCAGCAGTTCCACCGGGACAGGGACCCGGGAGCAGTACTTC
TRBJ2-7,-,-,TRBV10-2,CASSERSSLTGTEQYF,TGCGCCAGCAGTGAACGCTCCTCCTTAACAGGGACCGAGCAGTACTTC
TRBJ1-1,-,few,TRBV7-9,CASSLVTGNTEAFF,TGTGCCAGCAGCTTAGTCACGGGGAACACTGAAGCTTTCTTT
TRBJ1-2,-,-,TRBV29-1,CSAWTDFNYGYTF,TGCAGCGCCTGGACAGACTTTAACTATGGCTACACCTTC
TRBJ2-7,-,-,TRBV9,CASSPRGGWGQSYEQYF,TGTGCCAGCAGCCCGCGCGGGGGTTGGGGACAGTCCTACGAGCAGTACTTC
TRBJ2-3,TRBD2,-,TRBV19,CASTLGLAGPTDTQYF,TGTGCCAGTACCCTGGGACTAGCGGGGCCCACAGATACGCAGTATTTT
TRBJ1-1,TRBD1,-,TRBV6-5,CASERGPGEAFF,TGTGCCAGCGAGAGGGGGCCGGGTGAAGCTTTCTTT
TRBJ2-3,-,-,TRBV6-5,CASGRGGTDTQYF,TGTGCCAGCGGCAGGGGAGGCACAGATACGCAGTATTTT
TRBJ2-5,-,-,TRBV6-1,CASSDLGAKTQYF,TGTGCCAGCAGTGATTTAGGGGCAAAGACCCAGTACTTC
TRBJ2-7,-,-,TRBV6-6,CASSYSSGGEQYF,TGTGCCAGCAGTTACTCGAGTGGGGGCGAGCAGTACTTC
TRBJ1-1,-,-,TRBV20-1,CSAKTRTEAFF,TGCAGTGCCAAAACCCGGACTGAAGCTTTCTTT
TRBJ1-1,-,many,TRBV14,CASSHSGGRGTEAFF,TGTGCCAGCAGCCACTCCGGAGGACGGGGGACTGAAGCTTTCTTT
TRBJ2-1,-,-,TRBV7-2,CASSTPPWDGRGQFF,TGTGCCAGCAGCACGCCCCCATGGGATGGTCGGGGGCAGTTCTTC
TRBJ2-1,TRBD2,-,TRBV6-1,CASSEVGLANEQFF,TGTGCCAGCAGTGAAGTAGGACTAGCCAATGAGCAGTTCTTC
TRBJ1-4,-,-,TRBV7-9,CASSRLRPLNEKLFF,TGTGCCAGCAGCCGCCTGCGCCCCCTAAATGAAAAACTGTTTTTT